The 31 T cell receptor beta chains listed next were all sequenced from one sample in a study of T cells after yellow fever vaccination. Each CDR3 protein is one row after TCRdb ran MiXCR on the 5' RACE reads. The sample records hundreds of thousands of distinct CDR3 sequences, approximately 3.8% being singletons. The sequences come from PBMCs, collected on the day of the yellow fever booster vaccination. These receptors came from a man aged 18 to 35 who received the YFV17D yellow fever vaccine.

This clonotype has ten or more counts. The genes are TRBV7-9 and TRBJ2-7, with 12 positions matching TRBD2. V lost 5 bases and J lost 5; bases outside the gene matches: 13. Germline CDR1 SEHNR, CDR2 FQNEAQ (reference sequence). CDR3 length: 17 residues. For the CDR3, the DNA is TGTGCCAGCAGCCTGGTCTCGACTAGCGGGGGTCCTGACGAGCAGTACTTC. Protein product: CASSLVSTSGGPDEQYF.

J is TRBJ2-1 and V is TRBV6-5, with D possibly called TRBD1 or TRBD2 (5 bases each). V was trimmed by 4 bases and J by 1 base, leaving 11 bases between them. The CDR3 is made up of 15 amino acids. The germline V gene has CDR1 MNHEY and CDR2 SVGAGI. CDR3 residues: CASSFRDGSYNEQFF. Here the CDR3 DNA reads TGTGCCAGCAGTTTCCGGGACGGTTCCTACAATGAGCAGTTCTTC.

The sample holds many counts of this clonotype. V gene TRBV3-1 combines with J gene TRBJ1-6; TRBD1 is a possible D gene (5 bases). In germline, CDR1 is LGHDT, CDR2 YNNKEL (reference sequence). This CDR3 spans 14 amino acids. Between the trimmed V and J ends, which lost 1 base and 8 bases, there was a span of 9 bases. CDR3 protein: CASSQVGGDSPLHF. CDR3 DNA sequence: TGTGCCAGCAGCCAAGTCGGGGGGGATTCACCCCTCCACTTT. Together with reference TRBV3-1 and TRBJ1-6, the CDR3 gives the full variable domain: DTAVSQTPKYLVTQMGNDKSIKCEQNLGHDTMYWYKQDSKKFLKIMFSYNNKELIINETVPNRFSPKSPDKAHLNLHINSLELGDSAVYFCASSQVGGDSPLHFGNGTRLTVT.

This clonotype was observed many times. The chain is built from TRBV5-4 and TRBJ2-7; 7 nucleotides match TRBD1. Germline V gene sequence: CDR1 SGHNT, CDR2 YYREEE (reference sequence). The junction had 11 bases not matched to a gene; V was cut back by 0 bases and J by 5 bases. This CDR3 contains 16 residues. Here the CDR3 reads CASSLARDSQVNEQYF. The CDR3 DNA sequence: TGTGCCAGCAGCTTGGCCCGGGACAGTCAGGTTAACGAGCAGTACTTC.

This clonotype showed up many times. CDR3 loop: CASSPRFDRGNRSYEQYF. As DNA, the CDR3 is TGTGCCAGCAGCCCTCGATTTGACCGAGGGAATAGATCCTACGAGCAGTACTTC. The genes are TRBV7-9 and TRBJ2-7, with D perhaps matching TRBD2 (5 bases). Trimming took off 5 bases at V and 1 base at J, with 24 bases between the two ends. CDR1 and CDR2 (germline): SEHNR, FQNEAQ (reference sequence). This CDR3 is 18 amino acids long.

J is TRBJ1-2 and V is TRBV27, with 9 bases that match TRBD1. Per the germline V gene, CDR1 is MNHEY and CDR2 is SMNVEV (reference sequence). V was clipped by 10 bases and J by 7 bases; unmatched bases: 7. The CDR3 runs 12 residues. CDR3 amino acids: CATKGQGFGYTF. CDR3 DNA: TGTGCCACCAAGGGACAGGGTTTTGGCTACACCTTC.

This clonotype was detected many times. The genes are TRBV29-1 and TRBJ2-2, with a possible D match to TRBD1 (7 bases). Trimming pared 8 bases from V and 4 bases from J, leaving 11 bases between. The CDR3 has 12 residues. Germline V gives CDR1 SQVTM, CDR2 ANQGSEA. CDR3 coding DNA: TGCAGCATGGAGGGGGCCACCGGGGAGCTGTTTTTT. Translation: CSMEGATGELFF.

Many counts were recorded for this clonotype. The chain carries TRBV7-9 and TRBJ1-6; 7 bases fit TRBD1. This CDR3 has 15 amino acids. The germline V gene encodes CDR1 SEHNR and CDR2 FQNEAQ (reference sequence). J lost 3 bases, V lost 3 bases, and 2 bases had no gene match. Here the CDR3 reads CASSLGQLYNSPLHF. CDR3 DNA: TGTGCCAGCAGCTTGGGACAGCTCTATAATTCACCCCTCCACTTT.

This chain joins TRBV4-1 and TRBJ2-7; 7 bases line up with TRBD1. The CDR3 has 14 residues. With V trimmed by 1 base and J by 5 bases, 5 bases remained unmatched. The germline V gene encodes CDR1 MGHRA and CDR2 YSYEKL. CDR3 protein: CASSQGQGDDEQYF. The CDR3 nucleotides are TGCGCCAGCAGCCAAGGACAGGGAGACGACGAGCAGTACTTC.

V gene TRBV28 combines with J gene TRBJ2-1, with D perhaps TRBD1 (5 bases). The CDR3 length is 16 residues. Trimming took off 0 bases at V and 0 bases at J, with 9 bases between the two ends. Germline loops: CDR1 MDHEN, CDR2 SYDVKM. CDR3 bases: TGTGCCAGCAGTTTATGGGGTAGGGGCTCCTACAATGAGCAGTTCTTC. It is translated as CASSLWGRGSYNEQFF.

This clonotype was seen repeatedly, ten times or more. The chain carries TRBV30 and TRBJ2-1; D is undetermined. CDR3 length: 13 amino acids. The V and J ends lost 0 bases and 5 bases respectively, with 8 bases between them. The germline gives CDR1 GTSNPN, CDR2 SVGIG (reference sequence). The CDR3 DNA follows: TGTGCCTGGAGTGTACTACTTCACAATGAGCAGTTCTTC. Amino acids: CAWSVLLHNEQFF.

The chain carries TRBV24-1 and TRBJ1-5, with D possibly matching TRBD1 (6 bases). V lost 9 bases to trimming and J lost 0 bases, with 8 bases between them. This CDR3 is built from 13 residues. Per the germline V gene, CDR1 is KGHDR and CDR2 is SFDVKD. CDR3 in DNA: TGTGCCACCGCAGGGGATAGCAATCAGCCCCAGCATTTT. It specifies CATAGDSNQPQHF.

This clonotype has only a few counts. The V and J genes are TRBV12-3 or TRBV12-4 and TRBJ2-1; D may correspond to TRBD1 or TRBD2 (5 bases each). The ends were cut back, 6 bases at V and 3 bases at J, with 15 bases in the middle. The length of the CDR3 is 15 residues. The CDR3 loop reads CASSFGTENYNEQFF. Written as DNA, the CDR3 is TGTGCCAGCAGCTTCGGGACGGAGAACTACAATGAGCAGTTCTTC.

The table lists this clonotype with a few counts. The chain is built from TRBV6-2 or TRBV6-3 and TRBJ1-5, with a weak D call TRBD1 (5 bases). The CDR3 runs to 15 residues. Trimming removed 6 bases at V and 5 bases at J, with 17 bases between. Germline CDR1 reads MNHEY; CDR2 reads SVGEGT. The CDR3 region has the DNA TGTGCCAGCAGCGTTTGGGGGATCGGCGATCAGCCCCAGCATTTT. As protein: CASSVWGIGDQPQHF.

The sample holds many counts of this clonotype. This chain connects TRBV11-2 to TRBJ2-3, with TRBD1 identical over 7 bases. The junction had 8 bases not matched to a gene; V was cut back by 5 bases and J by 0 bases. This CDR3 region has 16 residues. The germline gives CDR1 SGHAT, CDR2 FQNNGV. The CDR3 DNA is TGTGCCAGCAGCCAAGACAGGGTCCCAAGCACAGATACGCAGTATTTT. Its protein product is CASSQDRVPSTDTQYF. The whole variable domain, remainder taken from reference TRBV11-2 and TRBJ2-3, is EAGVAQSPRYKIIEKRQSVAFWCNPISGHATLYWYQQILGQGPKLLIQFQNNGVVDDSQLPKDRFSAERLKGVDSTLKIQPAKLEDSAVYLCASSQDRVPSTDTQYFGPGTRLTVL.

This clonotype was detected ten times or more. The rearrangement links TRBV10-3 to TRBJ2-6; D is undetermined. CDR3 size: 17 residues. The V gene's germline CDR1 is ENHRY and CDR2 SYGVKD. V shed 0 bases and J shed 0 bases, with 9 bases lying between them. The CDR3, as DNA: TGTGCCATCAGTGAGTCGATTACGTCCTCTGGGGCCAACGTCCTGACTTTC. Amino acid sequence: CAISESITSSGANVLTF.

This chain uses TRBV18 with TRBJ1-1; TRBD1 might be the D (6 bases). Germline V gene data show CDR1 as KGHSH and CDR2 as LQKENI. CDR3 length equals 14 residues. Trimming removed 6 bases from V and 0 bases from J, with 11 bases in between. CDR3 nucleotide sequence: TGTGCCAGCTCCCCAAGGACAGTGAACACTGAAGCTTTCTTT. It yields the protein CASSPRTVNTEAFF.

The rearrangement joins TRBV18 to TRBJ1-4; D is unclear. Germline V lookup: CDR1 KGHSH, CDR2 LQKENI. There are 14 residues in the CDR3. V gave up 1 base and J gave up 5 bases, with 8 bases separating them. The CDR3 sequence: CASSPQGPNEKLFF. In DNA form, the CDR3 reads TGTGCCAGCTCACCACAGGGCCCGAATGAAAAACTGTTTTTT.

The table lists this clonotype with a few counts. The chain carries TRBV4-2 and TRBJ2-5, with 10 nucleotides matching TRBD2. From germline, CDR1 is LGHNA and CDR2 YNFKEQ. V shed 1 base, J shed 4 bases, and the junction held 6 bases outside the gene matches. The CDR3 totals 16 residues. CDR3 in DNA: TGTGCCAGCAGCCAAGTGAGCGGGGGGGCGTCAGAGACCCAGTACTTC. This encodes CASSQVSGGASETQYF.

Many counts were recorded for this clonotype. The V gene is TRBV20-1, the J gene TRBJ2-7, with D possibly TRBD1 on 6 matching bases. Germline CDR1 is DFQATT and CDR2 is SNEGSKA (reference sequence). This CDR3 region has 13 residues. Trimming took off 6 bases at V and 0 bases at J, with 12 bases between the two ends. This CDR3 is CSARDISSYEQYF. The CDR3 coding sequence is TGCAGTGCCAGGGACATTTCCTCCTACGAGCAGTACTTC.

The chain employs TRBV4-3 and TRBJ2-7; TRBD1 is a possible D gene (5 bases). Germline CDR1 LGHNA, CDR2 YSLEER. V was cut by 1 base and J by 6 bases, with 34 bases left in between. The CDR3 totals 21 residues. In DNA, the CDR3 is TGCGCCAGCAGCCAAGTCTATGCGGCAGGGATCGGCTATGGCGACTTGTCCGAGCAGTACTTC. As protein: CASSQVYAAGIGYGDLSEQYF.

This clonotype was seen ten or more times. The V gene is TRBV5-1, the J gene TRBJ2-5; 8 nucleotides align to TRBD1. Germline CDR1 reads SGHRS; CDR2 reads YFSETQ. After removal of 0 bases from V and 5 bases from J, the junction contained 6 bases not matched to a gene. The CDR3 extends over 15 amino acids. The CDR3 here is CASSLGDRRGETQYF. CDR3 DNA: TGCGCCAGCAGCTTGGGGGACAGGAGAGGTGAGACCCAGTACTTC.

Many counts were recorded for this clonotype. The chain recombines TRBV5-1 with TRBJ2-7, with TRBD1 matching 7 bases. J lost 3 bases, V lost 3 bases, and 3 bases had no gene match. The CDR3 has 13 amino acids. Germline V CDR1 and CDR2: SGHRS, YFSETQ. This chain's CDR3 is CASSYTGDYEQYF. DNA for the CDR3: TGCGCCAGCAGCTACACAGGGGACTACGAGCAGTACTTC.

This clonotype was detected only a few times. The chain couples TRBV14 to TRBJ2-3, with D possibly TRBD2 on 7 matching bases. Germline V lookup: CDR1 SGHDN, CDR2 FVKESK. The CDR3 has 18 residues. V was trimmed by 0 bases and J by 2 bases, leaving 18 bases between them. The CDR3 nucleotides are TGTGCCAGCAGCCAAGAAATGACGGGGGGCCCCCCCACAGATACGCAGTATTTT. It yields the protein CASSQEMTGGPPTDTQYF. Full variable domain (outside the CDR3, taken from reference TRBV14 and TRBJ2-3): EAGVTQFPSHSVIEKGQTVTLRCDPISGHDNLYWYRRVMGKEIKFLLHFVKESKQDESGMPNNRFLAERTGGTYSTLKVQPAELEDSGVYFCASSQEMTGGPPTDTQYFGPGTRLTVL.

This sequence joins TRBV5-1 and TRBJ2-2, with D maybe TRBD2 (5 bases). The CDR3 runs to 15 residues. Per germline, CDR1 SGHRS and CDR2 YFSETQ. Trimming cost V 8 bases and J 5 bases, with 19 bases left between them. The CDR3 sequence: CASGLPGDWTGELFF. The CDR3 DNA follows: TGCGCCAGTGGACTTCCCGGGGATTGGACCGGGGAGCTGTTTTTT.

This clonotype was picked up a small number of times. The genes are TRBV6-5 and TRBJ1-2; D might be TRBD1 (5 bases). V shed 0 bases and J shed 5 bases, with 10 bases lying between them. Germline loops: CDR1 MNHEY, CDR2 SVGAGI. The CDR3 contains 14 residues. DNA for the CDR3: TGTGCCAGCAGTTACTCGAACAGGCGTTATGGCTACACCTTC. This gives the protein CASSYSNRRYGYTF.

This clonotype was observed at least ten times. The V and J genes are TRBV10-1 and TRBJ2-2, with D perhaps assigned TRBD1 or TRBD2 (5 bases each). CDR1 WNHNN and CDR2 SYGVQD come from the germline V gene (reference sequence). This CDR3 is built from 14 residues. Trimming left V 6 bases short and J 8 bases short, with 16 bases between. The CDR3 DNA sequence: TGCGCCAGCAGCGTAGGGGACGACAAAGGGGAGCTGTTTTTT. It is translated as CASSVGDDKGELFF.

This clonotype was recorded at least ten times. This chain links TRBV14 with TRBJ2-1, with D possibly matching TRBD1 (6 bases). Trimming took 0 bases from V and 7 from J, leaving 13 bases between them. CDR1 is SGHDN, CDR2 FVKESK, per germline. The CDR3 has 15 residues. CDR3 DNA: TGTGCCAGCAGCCAAGAAGACAACAGGGATAATGAGCAGTTCTTC. This gives the protein CASSQEDNRDNEQFF.

This clonotype has a count of ten or more. The chain links TRBV7-6 to TRBJ2-1; D may correspond to TRBD1 or TRBD2 (6 bases each). Germline V gives CDR1 SGHVS, CDR2 FNYEAQ. The length of the CDR3 is 15 residues. Trimming removed 7 bases from V and 3 bases from J, with 16 bases in between. CDR3 nucleotide sequence: TGTGCCAGCACGAGGGGGGAGTCGAGCTACAATGAGCAGTTCTTC. Translated, it gives CASTRGESSYNEQFF.

This clonotype was detected many times. This chain links TRBV7-2 with TRBJ2-1, with 10 positions matching TRBD2. Trimming cost V 7 bases and J 10 bases; bases outside gene matches: 10. This CDR3 comprises 14 residues. Germline-derived CDR1 and CDR2 are SGHTA and FQGNSA. The CDR3 loop is CASIQTGTSDEQFF. Here the CDR3 DNA reads TGTGCCAGCATCCAAACCGGGACTAGCGACGAGCAGTTCTTC.

This clonotype was counted ten times or more. This chain uses TRBV27 with TRBJ2-3, with 11 bases fitting TRBD2. Per germline, CDR1 MNHEY and CDR2 SMNVEV (reference sequence). This CDR3 has 17 amino acids. Germline trimming cut 0 bases from V and 3 bases from J; bases unmatched to any gene: 5. The CDR3 coding sequence is TGTGCCAGCAGTTTATCCGGGTCTAGCGGGGGGACAGATACGCAGTATTTT. It is translated as CASSLSGSSGGTDTQYF.